This TCR beta chain was observed in a study of cytomegalovirus exposure and HLA in healthy donors. Study-wide context: HLA-typed donors were the source of 83 million or so unique TCRs, which an early data release held.

The V gene lost 5 bases and the J gene lost 7 bases, with 8 bases spanning the gap. This CDR3 is built from 12 residues. From germline, CDR1 is SEHNR and CDR2 FQNEAQ (reference sequence). Study-level findings and limits: There were around 160 TCR beta chains listed as cytomegalovirus-associated. Some V segments could not be told apart, so they were left out, TRBV6-2 and TRBV6-3 among them.

Researchers ran the PCR with 60 Vbeta and 13 Jbeta primers. Assay: immunoSEQ multiplex PCR; the TCRdb copy retains only in-frame clones and omits some. The sample's table shows 50,000 to 60,000 clones. As regards this clone: Its specificity is unknown.

The V gene is TRBV7-9, the J gene TRBJ1-4, with D hard to call. Input material: PBMCs. This receptor was taken from a woman between 50 and 59 years old in good health and CMV-seropositive. CDR3 region: CASSPPIEKLFF. As DNA, the CDR3 is TGTGCCAGCAGCCCCCCCATTGAAAAACTGTTTTTT.